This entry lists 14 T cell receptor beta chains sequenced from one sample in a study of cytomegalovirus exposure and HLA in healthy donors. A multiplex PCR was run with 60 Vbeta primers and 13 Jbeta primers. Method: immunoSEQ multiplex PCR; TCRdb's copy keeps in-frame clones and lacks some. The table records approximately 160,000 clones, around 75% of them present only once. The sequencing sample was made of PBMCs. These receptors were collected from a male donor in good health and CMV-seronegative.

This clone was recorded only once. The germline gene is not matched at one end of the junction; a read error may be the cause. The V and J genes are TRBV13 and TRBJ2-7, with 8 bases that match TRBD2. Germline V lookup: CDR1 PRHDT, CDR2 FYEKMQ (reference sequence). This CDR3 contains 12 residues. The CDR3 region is CASSREGTAGDF. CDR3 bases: TGTGCCAGCAGTCGGGAGGGAACAGCGGGGGACTTC.

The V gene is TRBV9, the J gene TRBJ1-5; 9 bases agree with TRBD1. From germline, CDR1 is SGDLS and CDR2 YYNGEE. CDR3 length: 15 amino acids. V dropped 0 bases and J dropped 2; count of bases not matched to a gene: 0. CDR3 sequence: CASSVGTGGNQPQHF. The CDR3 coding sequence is TGTGCCAGCAGCGTAGGGACAGGGGGCAATCAGCCCCAGCATTTT.

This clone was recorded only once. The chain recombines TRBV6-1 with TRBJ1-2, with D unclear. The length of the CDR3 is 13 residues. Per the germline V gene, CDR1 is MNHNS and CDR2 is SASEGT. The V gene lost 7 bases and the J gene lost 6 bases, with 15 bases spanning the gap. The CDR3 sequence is CASIRYTADGYTF. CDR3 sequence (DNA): TGTGCCAGCATAAGATACACCGCGGATGGCTACACCTTC.

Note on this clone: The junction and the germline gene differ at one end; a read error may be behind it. The DNA for the CDR3 is TGTGCCAGTAGTATGCGAGTACGTAGAGACTTC. This encodes CASSMRVRRDF. The chain employs TRBV19 and TRBJ2-7; D is unresolved. Germline V lookup: CDR1 LNHDA, CDR2 SQIVND (reference sequence). The length of the CDR3 is 11 residues.

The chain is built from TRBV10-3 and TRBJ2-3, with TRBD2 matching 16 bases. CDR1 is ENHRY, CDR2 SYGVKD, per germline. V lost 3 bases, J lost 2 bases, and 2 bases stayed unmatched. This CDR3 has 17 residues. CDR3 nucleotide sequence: TGTGCCATCAGTGAAGGGACTAGCGGGAGGGCCACAGATACGCAGTATTTT. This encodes CAISEGTSGRATDTQYF.

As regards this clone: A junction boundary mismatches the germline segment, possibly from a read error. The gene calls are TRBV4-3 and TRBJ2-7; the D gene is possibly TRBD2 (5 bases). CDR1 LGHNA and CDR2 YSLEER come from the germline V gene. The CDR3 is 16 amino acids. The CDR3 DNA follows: TGCGCCAGCAGCCAAGATCTCGGAGTTGGGAGCTACGGGCAGTACTTC. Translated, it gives CASSQDLGVGSYGQYF.

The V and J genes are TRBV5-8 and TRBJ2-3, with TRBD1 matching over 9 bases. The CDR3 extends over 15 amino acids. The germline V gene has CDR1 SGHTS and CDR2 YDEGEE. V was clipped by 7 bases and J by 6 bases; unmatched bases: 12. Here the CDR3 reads CASGKTGGLGDTQYF. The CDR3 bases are TGTGCCAGCGGTAAAACAGGGGGCTTAGGGGATACGCAGTATTTT.

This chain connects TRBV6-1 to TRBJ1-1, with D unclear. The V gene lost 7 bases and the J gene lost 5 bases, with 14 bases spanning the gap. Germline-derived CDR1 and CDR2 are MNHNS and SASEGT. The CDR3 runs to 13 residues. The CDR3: CASTISRGTEAFF. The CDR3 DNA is TGTGCCAGCACTATAAGCCGAGGGACTGAAGCTTTCTTT.

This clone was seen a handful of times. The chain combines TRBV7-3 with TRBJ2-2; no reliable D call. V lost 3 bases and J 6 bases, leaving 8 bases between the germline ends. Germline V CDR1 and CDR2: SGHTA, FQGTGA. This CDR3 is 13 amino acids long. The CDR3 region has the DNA TGTGCCAGCAGCTTCCGAGGTTCCGGGGAGCTGTTTTTT. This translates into CASSFRGSGELFF. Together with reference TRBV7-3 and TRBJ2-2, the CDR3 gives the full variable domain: GAGVSQTPSNKVTEKGKYVELRCDPISGHTALYWYRQSLGQGPEFLIYFQGTGAADDSGLPNDRFFAVRPEGSVSTLKIQRTERGDSAVYLCASSFRGSGELFFGEGSRLTVL.

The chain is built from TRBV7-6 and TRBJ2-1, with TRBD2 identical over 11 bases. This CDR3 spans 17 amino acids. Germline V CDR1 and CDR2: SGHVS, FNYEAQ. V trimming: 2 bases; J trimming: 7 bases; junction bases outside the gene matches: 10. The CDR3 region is CASSLRVAGGPGNEQFF. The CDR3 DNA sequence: TGTGCCAGCAGCTTAAGGGTAGCGGGAGGGCCGGGTAATGAGCAGTTCTTC.

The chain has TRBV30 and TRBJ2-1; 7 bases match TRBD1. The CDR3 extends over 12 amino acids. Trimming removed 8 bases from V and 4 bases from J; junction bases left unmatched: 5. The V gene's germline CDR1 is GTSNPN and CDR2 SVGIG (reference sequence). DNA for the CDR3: TGTGCCGGGCGACAGGGATACAATGAGCAGTTCTTC. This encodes CAGRQGYNEQFF.

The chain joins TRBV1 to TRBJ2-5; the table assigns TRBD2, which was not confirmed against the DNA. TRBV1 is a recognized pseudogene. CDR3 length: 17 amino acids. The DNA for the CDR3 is TGCACCAGCAGCCAAGATGTAGCGGGAGGGCCTTGGGAGACCCAGTACTTC. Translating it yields CTSSQDVAGGPWETQYF.

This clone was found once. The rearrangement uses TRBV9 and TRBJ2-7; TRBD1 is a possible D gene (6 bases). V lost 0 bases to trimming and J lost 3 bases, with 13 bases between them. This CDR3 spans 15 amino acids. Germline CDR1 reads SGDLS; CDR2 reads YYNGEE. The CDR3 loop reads CASSVGETGLYEQYF. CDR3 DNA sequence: TGTGCCAGCAGCGTAGGAGAAACAGGGCTCTACGAGCAGTACTTC.

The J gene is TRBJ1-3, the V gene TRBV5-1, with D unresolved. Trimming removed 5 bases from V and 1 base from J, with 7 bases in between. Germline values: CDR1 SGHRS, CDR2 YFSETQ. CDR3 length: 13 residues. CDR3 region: CASSLPSGNTIYF. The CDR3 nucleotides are TGCGCCAGCAGTCTTCCTTCTGGAAACACCATATATTTT.